The clone carrying this T cell receptor (beta chain) was picked up many times. Antigen unknown. Generation of TCR cDNA used 5'RACE template switching (which added a universal primer site and UMIs). TCRdb independently ran MiXCR on the 5' RACE reads; one entry per CDR3 protein. The table has roughly 120,000 distinct CDR3 sequences, roughly 6.7% seen once. The data originate from a study of T cells after yellow fever vaccination. Study summary: The fractions with low cell numbers were processed using SMART-Seq v4 Ultra Low Input. Study-wide points: Abundant clonotypes from the bulk population could get into FACS-sorted repertoires as contaminants. Post-booster repertoires again held most primary-vaccination clones (roughly 96% CD4, roughly 88% CD8).

This clonotype originated in a man in his late teens or twenties who received the YFV17D yellow fever vaccine. This material consisted of CD4+ T cells sorted from PBMCs, taken around 10 days after the first yellow fever vaccination.

CDR3 amino acids: CASTQGTTNEKLFF. CDR3 coding DNA: TGTGCCAGCACCCAAGGGACAACTAATGAAAAACTGTTTTTT. The chain is built from TRBV28 and TRBJ1-4; D uncertain. This CDR3 comprises 14 residues. V was cut by 7 bases and J by 0 bases, with 9 bases left in between. Germline V gene lookup returns CDR1 MDHEN and CDR2 SYDVKM.